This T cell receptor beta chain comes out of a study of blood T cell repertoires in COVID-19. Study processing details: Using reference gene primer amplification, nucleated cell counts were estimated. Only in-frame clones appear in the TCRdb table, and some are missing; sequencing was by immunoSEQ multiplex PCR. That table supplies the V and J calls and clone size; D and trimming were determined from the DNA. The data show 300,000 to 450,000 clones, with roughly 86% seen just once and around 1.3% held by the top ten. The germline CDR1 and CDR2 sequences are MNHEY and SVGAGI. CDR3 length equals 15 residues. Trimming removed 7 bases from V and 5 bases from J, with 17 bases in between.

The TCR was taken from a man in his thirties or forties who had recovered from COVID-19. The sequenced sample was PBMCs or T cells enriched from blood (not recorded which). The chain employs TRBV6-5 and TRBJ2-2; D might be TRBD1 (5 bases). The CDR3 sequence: CASILFGALTGELFF. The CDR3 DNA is TGTGCCAGCATTTTATTTGGGGCCTTGACCGGGGAGCTGTTTTTT.